This T cell receptor beta chain derives from a study of post-analysis software for immune sequencing data. Whole-study context: In terms of disease course, relapsing-remitting, secondary progressive and progressive-relapsing multiple sclerosis were included.

The study, taken as a whole, reports: Samples made in the same batch grouped tightly together by F measure. The five TRBV segments detected at higher frequency in patients than in controls included TRBV5-6, TRBV5-1 and TRBV20-1.

Prepared libraries of TCR beta cDNA carried unique molecular identifiers. Each CDR3 protein is one row after TCRdb ran MiXCR on the PCR reads. The sample has 650,000 to 900,000 distinct CDR3 sequences, around 45% seen once. CDR3 length: 13 amino acids. Trimming pared 5 bases from V and 5 bases from J, leaving 16 bases between. In germline, CDR1 is DFQATT, CDR2 SNEGSKA (reference sequence). This clonotype is a singleton in its sample. Its target is unknown. The chain joins TRBV20-1 to TRBJ2-7, with a weak D call TRBD2 (5 bases). The clonotype was recovered from a girl aged 10-17 years with multiple sclerosis. The sample taken for sequencing was blood. CDR3 bases: TGCAGTGCTCCCCGAGGGATATTGGACGAGCAGTACTTC. Translation: CSAPRGILDEQYF.